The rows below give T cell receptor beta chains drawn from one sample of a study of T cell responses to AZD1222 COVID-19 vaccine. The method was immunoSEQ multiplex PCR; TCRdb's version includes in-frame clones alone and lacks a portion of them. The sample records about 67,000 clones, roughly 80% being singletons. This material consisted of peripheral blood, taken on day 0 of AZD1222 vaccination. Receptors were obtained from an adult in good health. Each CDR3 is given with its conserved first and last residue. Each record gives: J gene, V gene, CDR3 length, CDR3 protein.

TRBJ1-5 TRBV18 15 CASSPTGPGNQPQHF
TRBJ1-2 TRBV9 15 CASSDQTGQWNGYTF
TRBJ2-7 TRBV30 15 CAWSFTYSAPYEQYF
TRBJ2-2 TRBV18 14 CASSPPASPGELFF
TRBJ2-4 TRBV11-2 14 CASSSRLAKNIQYF
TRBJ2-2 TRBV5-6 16 CASSSGLAGFGGELFF
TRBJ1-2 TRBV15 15 CATSGELGKGYGYTF
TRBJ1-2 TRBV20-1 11 CSPVGTGGYTF
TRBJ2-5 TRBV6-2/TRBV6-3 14 CASSLLAGEVTQYF
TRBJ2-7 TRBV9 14 CASSVDPEPYEQYF
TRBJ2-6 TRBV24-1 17 CATSTTGGLPGANVLTF
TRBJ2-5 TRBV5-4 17 CASSRTSGRAVQETQYF
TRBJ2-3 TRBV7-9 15 CASSLARASTDTQYF
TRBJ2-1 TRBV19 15 CASSIMTSGYNEQFF
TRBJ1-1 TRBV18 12 CATHTGNTEAFF
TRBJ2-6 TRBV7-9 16 CASSHGSGTGANVLTF
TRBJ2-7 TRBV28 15 CASSPQRTGGYEQYF
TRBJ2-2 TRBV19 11 CASTNLGELFF
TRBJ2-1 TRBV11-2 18 CASSAGNLRGSWNNEQFF
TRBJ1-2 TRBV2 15 CASSAPLRSAGGYTF
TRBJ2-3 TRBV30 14 CAFRTAPSTDTQYF
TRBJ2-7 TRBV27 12 CASSLGGVEQYF
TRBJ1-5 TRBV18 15 CASSAGRTSNQPQHF
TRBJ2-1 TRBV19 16 CASSMTSGGSFNEQFF
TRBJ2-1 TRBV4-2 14 CASSLGLARNEQFF
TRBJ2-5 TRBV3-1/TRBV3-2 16 CASSQDPLACQETQYF
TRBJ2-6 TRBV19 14 CASSPYSGANVLTF
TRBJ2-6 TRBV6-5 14 CASRRQTGANVLTF
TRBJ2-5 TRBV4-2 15 CASSQERGGEETQYF
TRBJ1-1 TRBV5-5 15 CASSFQGLGVTEAFF
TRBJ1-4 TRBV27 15 CASTALQGSNEKLFF
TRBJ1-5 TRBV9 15 CASSVGDSGAQPQHF
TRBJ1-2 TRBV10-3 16 CAISDPLAGTNYGYTF
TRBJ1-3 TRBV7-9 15 CASTDRSFSGNTIYF
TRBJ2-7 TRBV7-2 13 CASSFVGLYEQYF
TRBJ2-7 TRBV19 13 CASSPRELYEQYF
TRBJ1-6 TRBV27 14 CASGPRQGGSPLHF
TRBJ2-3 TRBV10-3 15 CAISESGGDTDTQYF
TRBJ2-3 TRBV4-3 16 CASSQEVGLRTDTQYF
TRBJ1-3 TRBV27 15 CASSFRTGSGNTIYF
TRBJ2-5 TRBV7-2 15 CASSLSPGTQETQYF
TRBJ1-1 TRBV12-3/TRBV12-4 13 CASSLGMNTEAFF
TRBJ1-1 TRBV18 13 CASSPGSNTEAFF
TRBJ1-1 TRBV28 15 CASSTKGQGNTEAFF
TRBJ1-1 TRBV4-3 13 CASSPGRGPEAFF
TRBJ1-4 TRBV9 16 CASSMKIEGTNEKLFF
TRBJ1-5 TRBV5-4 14 CASSAGTEVQPQHF
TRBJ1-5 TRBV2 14 CASRELRSNQPQHF